The 14 T cell receptor beta chains listed next were all sequenced from one sample in a study of Ad26.COV2.S vaccination and SARS-CoV-2 variants. Profiling relied on immunoSEQ multiplex PCR, and the TCRdb table lists in-frame clones only, not all of them. The sample carries about 410,000 clones, approximately 90% recorded once. Treatment meaning: approximately 18 received Ad26.COV2.S at low or high dose, single or two shots; roughly 5 received placebo; per-sample allocation not given. Sample collection was performed on day 63 after the first vaccine or placebo injection. The sample here was peripheral blood, taken in a trial of Ad26.COV2.S vaccine versus placebo. These receptors were collected from a person between 18 and 60 years old who received the Ad26.COV2.S COVID-19 vaccine or a placebo.

The chain uses TRBV6-5 and TRBJ2-3; perhaps D is TRBD1 or TRBD2 (6 bases each). The CDR3 totals 15 residues. Germline V gene lookup returns CDR1 MNHEY and CDR2 SVGAGI. V lost 7 bases to trimming and J lost 2 bases, with 16 bases between them. The CDR3, as DNA: TGTGCCAGCACCAGACAGGCGGGATCCACAGATACGCAGTATTTT. This gives the protein CASTRQAGSTDTQYF.

DNA of the CDR3: TGTGCCAGCAGTGGCAGACTTTACAATGAGCAGTTCTTC. Protein sequence: CASSGRLYNEQFF. This chain links TRBV2 with TRBJ2-1; D not resolved. The length of the CDR3 is 13 residues. The ends were cut back, 4 bases at V and 4 bases at J, with 8 bases in the middle. Germline loops: CDR1 SNHLY, CDR2 FYNNEI.

Of note for this clone: The junction departs from germline at one end; a sequencing error may be responsible. V usage is TRBV27 and J usage is TRBJ2-7; 8 bases are a match to TRBD1. Germline CDR1 MNHEY, CDR2 SMNVEV (reference sequence). The CDR3 loop spans 11 amino acids. The CDR3 is CASSLGGQAFF. DNA for the CDR3: TGTGCCAGCAGTTTGGGGGGACAGGCGTTCTTC.

The chain has TRBV7-8 and TRBJ1-1, with no clear D. This CDR3 contains 13 residues. Germline-derived CDR1 and CDR2 are SGHVS and FQNEAQ. V was trimmed by 3 bases and J by 7 bases, leaving 12 bases between them. Here the CDR3 DNA reads TGTGCCAGCAGCTTCTCAGAGCGGCATGAAGCTTTCTTT. It is translated as CASSFSERHEAFF.

The chain is built from TRBV27 and TRBJ2-7; D not resolved. Per germline, CDR1 MNHEY and CDR2 SMNVEV (reference sequence). This CDR3 contains 11 residues. The ends were cut back, 3 bases at V and 12 bases at J, with 12 bases in the middle. The CDR3 spells CASSLGNSRYF. In DNA form, the CDR3 reads TGTGCCAGCAGTTTGGGGAACTCCAGGTACTTC.

The chain is built from TRBV6-1 and TRBJ1-6; D remains unclear. CDR1 MNHNS and CDR2 SASEGT come from the germline V gene. This CDR3 is 16 amino acids long. Trimming took off 0 bases at V and 9 bases at J, with 15 bases between the two ends. CDR3 amino acids: CASSEARGAKGSPLHF. For the CDR3, the DNA is TGTGCCAGCAGTGAAGCTCGAGGAGCGAAAGGTTCACCCCTCCACTTT.

As regards this clone: The sample holds other DNA sequences that translate to the same CDR3. The CDR3 loop reads CASSLGREQFF. The CDR3 coding sequence is TGCGCCAGCAGCTTAGGGCGGGAGCAGTTCTTC. This rearrangement joins TRBV5-1 to TRBJ2-1; D remains ambiguous. Trimming took off 2 bases at V and 10 bases at J, with 7 bases between the two ends. The CDR3 runs 11 residues. Germline CDR1 SGHRS, CDR2 YFSETQ. Full variable domain (rest looked up from reference TRBV5-1 and TRBJ2-1): KAGVTQTPRYLIKTRGQQVTLSCSPISGHRSVSWYQQTPGQGLQFLFEYFSETQRNKGNFPGRFSGRQFSNSRSEMNVSTLELGDSALYLCASSLGREQFFGPGTRLTVL.

The rearrangement uses TRBV27 and TRBJ1-2, with 7 positions matching TRBD1. Unmatched junction bases numbered 3, after V lost 4 bases and J lost 4 bases. Germline CDR1 reads MNHEY; CDR2 reads SMNVEV (reference sequence). The CDR3 extends over 13 amino acids. As DNA, the CDR3 is TGTGCCAGCAGTTCCGCAGGGGGCTATGGCTACACCTTC. Translating gives CASSSAGGYGYTF.

DNA for the CDR3: TGTGCCAGCAGCATAACAGGGGGTGCCTCCTACAATGAGCAGTTCTTC. Protein sequence: CASSITGGASYNEQFF. The chain carries TRBV7-9 and TRBJ2-1; 8 bases line up with TRBD1. From germline, CDR1 is SEHNR and CDR2 FQNEAQ (reference sequence). This CDR3 contains 16 residues. The V and J ends lost 5 bases and 0 bases, in that order; junction bases with no gene match: 6.

The chain recombines TRBV19 with TRBJ2-6, with unresolved D. The V gene lost 5 bases and the J gene lost 0 bases, with 8 bases spanning the gap. CDR1 is LNHDA and CDR2 is SQIVND in the germline V gene (reference sequence). This CDR3 is built from 15 residues. The CDR3 DNA is TGTGCCAGTAGTGTAACAGACTCTGGGGCCAACGTCCTGACTTTC. Translated, it gives CASSVTDSGANVLTF.

The J gene is TRBJ1-6, the V gene TRBV7-2, with D uncertain. The CDR3 consists of 17 residues. Looked up from germline, CDR1 is SGHTA and CDR2 is FQGNSA. Trimming stripped 5 bases from V and 0 bases from J, with 14 bases between. CDR3 DNA: TGTGCCAGCAGCCCCAGAGGTGGGAGCTCCTATAATTCACCCCTCCACTTT. Protein: CASSPRGGSSYNSPLHF.

V gene TRBV19 combines with J gene TRBJ1-5; TRBD1 agrees at 7 bases. The germline V gene has CDR1 LNHDA and CDR2 SQIVND (reference sequence). The length of the CDR3 is 15 residues. J lost 2 bases, V lost 4 bases, and 5 bases had no gene match. CDR3 sequence (DNA): TGTGCCAGTAGTAGGAGGACAGGCCGCAATCAGCCCCAGCATTTT. This sequence encodes CASSRRTGRNQPQHF.

The genes are TRBV6-5 and TRBJ2-7; D possibly corresponds to TRBD2 (7 bases). CDR1 is MNHEY, CDR2 SVGAGI, per germline. This CDR3 is 15 amino acids long. V lost 6 bases and J lost 0, with 15 bases in between. This CDR3 reads CASREGGGSSYEQYF. Written as DNA, the CDR3 is TGTGCCAGCAGGGAGGGGGGAGGGAGCTCCTACGAGCAGTACTTC.

The J gene is TRBJ2-5, the V gene TRBV5-1; 11 bases fit TRBD1. Trimming at V came to 4 bases and at J to 5 bases, leaving 7 bases not matched to a gene. The CDR3 totals 15 residues. In germline, CDR1 is SGHRS, CDR2 YFSETQ. The CDR3 loop is CASSLEDRGRETQYF. CDR3 nucleotides: TGCGCCAGCAGCCTTGAGGACAGGGGGCGTGAGACCCAGTACTTC.